This T cell receptor beta chain was captured in a study of blood T cell repertoires in COVID-19 (dated by TCRdb to 2018 to 2020). Regarding the research as a whole: Collaborator samples came from the United States, Italy and Spain and covered acute and convalescent phases of COVID-19. The material from the prospective study consisted of cDNA or gDNA derived from T cells, B-cell-depleted T cells, or PBMCs. The dataset comprised deeply sampled blood TCRbeta repertoires from subjects exposed to, actively infected with, or recovered from COVID-19. The repertoires were made available in a free public database intended to serve as a resource for research on the immune response to SARS-CoV-2. Samples were obtained from the ongoing ImmuneRACE study (first 160 participants) and from some 1,300 subjects provided by 6 global collaborators. Nearly every sample came with metadata listing a de-identified subject ID, COVID-19 status, age in years and sex. HLA class I and class II types, where available, came from metadata supplied by the sample provider rather than from assay-based typing.

TCRbeta CDR3 regions were amplified from genomic DNA by means of the immunoSEQ Assay, a bias-controlled multiplex PCR. Concerning the study's data processing: Nucleated cell counts per sample were estimated from amplification of reference gene primers within the assay. To quantify the absolute abundance of each unique TCRbeta CDR3 rearrangement, sequence reads were collapsed and filtered. Productive Simpson clonality was computed per sample as the square root of Simpson's diversity index over productive rearrangements. The table comes from immuneACCESS by way of TCRdb, which keeps in-frame sequences with V and J called. Part of the clones is missing from these tables; in studies checked, under half for an unresolved V gene and the rest for unknown reasons. V and J calls and clone size come straight from that table; D and trimming were deduced from the DNA. The sample records 150,000 to 200,000 clones, roughly 88% of which are singletons. In total, the top ten clones hold 9.1% of the sample.

Overall study results and their limits: Clinical and demographic metadata were provided uncurated, with the amount varying by source and participant.

In the case of this clone: Which antigen it targets is not known. No quality values exist for individual bases; no much larger clone is one base distant.

The collaborating institutions used their own protocols to collect whole blood in K2EDTA tubes. Collaborator samples were shipped for TCRbeta analysis as frozen whole blood, isolated PBMCs, or DNA extracted from either sample type. Taken from the germline V gene, the CDR1 and CDR2 loops are SGDLS and YYNGEE. Trimming removed 3 bases from V and 5 bases from J; the gene matches leave 7 bases unexplained. From the cysteine through the phenylalanine, the CDR3 covers 16 amino acids. Only CDR3 DNA remains: 48 bases, in frame from the first base. The sequencing sample was made of peripheral blood. The chain is encoded by TRBV9 joined to TRBJ1-6, with 8 bases aligning to TRBD1. This receptor was obtained from an elderly woman with active or convalescent COVID-19. CDR3 sequence: CASSAAGGFNNSPLHF. The DNA sequence is TGTGCCAGCAGCGCGGCAGGGGGCTTCAATAATTCACCCCTCCACTTT.